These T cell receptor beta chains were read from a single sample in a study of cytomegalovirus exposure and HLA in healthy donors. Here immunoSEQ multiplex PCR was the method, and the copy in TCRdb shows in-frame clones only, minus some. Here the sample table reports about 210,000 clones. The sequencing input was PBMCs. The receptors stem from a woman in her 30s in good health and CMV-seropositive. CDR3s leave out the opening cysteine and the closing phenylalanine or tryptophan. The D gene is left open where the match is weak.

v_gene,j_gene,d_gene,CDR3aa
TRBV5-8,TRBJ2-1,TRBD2,ASSPLTSGVNNEQF
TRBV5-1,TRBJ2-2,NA,ASSPPTSANTGELF
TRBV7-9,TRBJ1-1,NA,ASSVTGEGTEAF
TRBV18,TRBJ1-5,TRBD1,ASSPGTGGEPQH
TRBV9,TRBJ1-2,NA,ASSVDPTGAYGYT
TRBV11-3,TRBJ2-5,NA,ASSRGFEETQY
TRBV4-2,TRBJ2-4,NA,ASSQDLWRGTAKNIQY
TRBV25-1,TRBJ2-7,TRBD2,ASSVSGGVMAYEQY
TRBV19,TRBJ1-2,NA,ASSPRDFLYGYT
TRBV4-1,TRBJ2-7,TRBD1,ASSQEPQGVYEQY